This passage covers 28 T cell receptor beta chains from one sample sequenced in a study of blood T cell repertoires in COVID-19. The protocol was immunoSEQ multiplex PCR, while the TCRdb copy is restricted to in-frame clones and leaves out a portion. The sample contains 200,000 to 250,000 clones, approximately 90% of which appear only once. Sequencing was done on a sample of peripheral blood. The receptors come from a woman between 50 and 59 years old with COVID-19, enrolled during active disease.

This clone came up many times. V and J are TRBV11-2 and TRBJ1-1; 8 bases map to TRBD1. Germline loops: CDR1 SGHAT, CDR2 FQNNGV. Unmatched junction bases numbered 3, after V lost 5 bases and J lost 4 bases. The CDR3 contains 13 residues. CDR3 DNA sequence: TGTGCCAGCAGCATCGACAGGGGCACTGAAGCTTTCTTT. This encodes CASSIDRGTEAFF.

This chain connects TRBV5-1 to TRBJ1-3; D is perhaps TRBD1 (6 bases). Trimming removed 0 bases from V and 0 bases from J, with 10 bases in between. Germline values: CDR1 SGHRS, CDR2 YFSETQ. This CDR3 contains 16 residues. The CDR3 region has the DNA TGCGCCAGCAGCTTGGCCGACAGGAGCTCTGGAAACACCATATATTTT. This gives the protein CASSLADRSSGNTIYF.

The genes are TRBV20-1 and TRBJ1-1; D ambiguous. Germline CDR1 reads DFQATT; CDR2 reads SNEGSKA (reference sequence). The CDR3 length is 11 residues. V was cut by 6 bases and J by 3 bases, with 8 bases left in between. CDR3 sequence reads: CSATGDTEAFF. Here the CDR3 DNA reads TGCAGTGCGACCGGGGACACTGAAGCTTTCTTT.

V is TRBV2 and J is TRBJ2-3; 7 bases align to TRBD2. Trimming at V came to 7 bases and at J to 5 bases, leaving 6 bases not matched to a gene. The CDR3 has 13 residues. In germline, CDR1 is SNHLY, CDR2 FYNNEI. The CDR3 DNA follows: TGTGCCAGCACCGCTAGCGGCCAAGATACGCAGTATTTT. Translating gives CASTASGQDTQYF.

V is TRBV6-5 and J is TRBJ1-1; 7 bases agree with TRBD1. The germline CDR1 and CDR2 sequences are MNHEY and SVGAGI. V shed 2 bases, J shed 0 bases, and the junction held 6 bases outside the gene matches. The CDR3 extends over 16 amino acids. CDR3 nucleotides: TGTGCCAGCAGTTACCGGACAGGACCCATGAACACTGAAGCTTTCTTT. Amino acid sequence: CASSYRTGPMNTEAFF.

The chain couples TRBV5-4 to TRBJ2-1, with 13 bases lining up with TRBD2. This CDR3 spans 16 amino acids. Germline trimming cut 4 bases from V and 10 bases from J; bases unmatched to any gene: 11. Germline CDR1 and CDR2: SGHNT and YYREEE (reference sequence). CDR3 sequence (DNA): TGTGCCAGCAGCCCTGGGGGGACTAGCGGGGTATGGGAGCAGTTCTTC. It is translated as CASSPGGTSGVWEQFF.

The chain uses TRBV7-6 and TRBJ2-1, with D possibly being TRBD1 (8 bases). CDR1 and CDR2 (germline): SGHVS, FNYEAQ. V lost 5 bases and J lost 5, with 19 bases in between. The CDR3 contains 16 residues. This chain's CDR3 is CASSPPRTGRDNEQFF. The CDR3 DNA sequence: TGTGCCAGCAGCCCCCCAAGGACAGGGAGGGACAATGAGCAGTTCTTC. The variable domain in full, with the rest retrieved from reference TRBV7-6 and TRBJ2-1, is GAGVSQSPRYKVTKRGQDVALRCDPISGHVSLYWYRQALGQGPEFLTYFNYEAQQDKSGLPNDRFSAERPEGSISTLTIQRTEQRDSAMYRCASSPPRTGRDNEQFFGPGTRLTVL.

The chain joins TRBV7-6 to TRBJ1-2; 7 bases match TRBD1. The CDR3 is made up of 16 amino acids. Trimming removed 3 bases from V and 6 bases from J; junction bases left unmatched: 13. Germline CDR1 and CDR2: SGHVS and FNYEAQ. The CDR3 region has the DNA TGTGCCAGCAGCTTCGGACAGGCCCCCCCTTCCGATGGCTACACCTTC. This codes for CASSFGQAPPSDGYTF.

This clone was recorded once. J is TRBJ2-1 and V is TRBV5-1, with 9 bases identical to TRBD2. The trim removed 2 bases at V and 7 bases at J, leaving 7 bases unmatched. The CDR3 covers 15 residues. CDR1 and CDR2 (germline): SGHRS, YFSETQ. The CDR3 loop reads CASSFAAGGGNEQFF. Here the CDR3 DNA reads TGCGCCAGCAGCTTTGCAGCGGGGGGCGGTAATGAGCAGTTCTTC.

In this sample, this clone turned up once. V and J are TRBV19 and TRBJ1-2, with D tentatively TRBD1 (6 bases). The germline V gene has CDR1 LNHDA and CDR2 SQIVND (reference sequence). V dropped 5 bases and J dropped 0 bases, with 13 bases sitting between them. This CDR3 contains 15 residues. The CDR3 nucleotides are TGTGCCAGTAGTGGACAGCTGGGCTCTAACTATGGCTACACCTTC. Translated: CASSGQLGSNYGYTF.

The chain employs TRBV6-5 and TRBJ1-1, with D hard to call. CDR3 length: 12 residues. In germline, CDR1 is MNHEY, CDR2 SVGAGI. CDR3 sequence (DNA): TGTGCGGCGATCCCCGAGGACACTGAAGCTTTCTTT. Its translation: CAAIPEDTEAFF.

This clone was counted once. The chain is built from TRBV18 and TRBJ2-7; 7 positions match TRBD1. V was clipped by 6 bases and J by 12 bases; unmatched bases: 8. This CDR3 contains 11 residues. Germline CDR1 is KGHSH and CDR2 is LQKENI. The CDR3 is CASSLDRVPYF. As DNA, the CDR3 is TGTGCCAGCTCCCTCGACAGGGTGCCGTACTTC.

The chain carries TRBV28 and TRBJ1-1; tentatively, D is TRBD1 (6 bases). The germline CDR1 and CDR2 sequences are MDHEN and SYDVKM. The V end was cut by 8 bases, the J end by 2 bases, with 18 bases between. This CDR3 region has 15 residues. This chain's CDR3 is CASSLYGTINTEAFF. The DNA of the CDR3 is TGTGCCAGCTCGCTCTATGGGACAATAAACACTGAAGCTTTCTTT. Variable domain in full (rest from reference TRBV28 and TRBJ1-1): DVKVTQSSRYLVKRTGEKVFLECVQDMDHENMFWYRQDPGLGLRLIYFSYDVKMKEKGDIPEGYSVSREKKERFSLILESASTNQTSMYLCASSLYGTINTEAFFGQGTRLTVV.

The J gene is TRBJ1-6, the V gene TRBV6-2 or TRBV6-3; TRBD1 is a possible D gene (5 bases). This CDR3 spans 20 amino acids. Germline lookup yields CDR1 MNHEY and CDR2 SVGEGT. Trimming removed 6 bases at V and 4 bases at J, with 28 bases between. The CDR3 bases are TGTGCCAGCAGCCCCTTTTATAGTTGGACACCCGATATATATAATTCACCCCTCCACTTT. As protein: CASSPFYSWTPDIYNSPLHF.

This clone was seen only once. The chain links TRBV4-3 to TRBJ2-1, with a weak D call TRBD2 (5 bases). CDR1 and CDR2 (germline): LGHNA, YSLEER. The CDR3 runs to 17 residues. V was clipped by 4 bases and J by 0 bases, with 16 bases between them. The CDR3 sequence is CASSPKSGAVSYNEQFF. CDR3 bases: TGCGCCAGCAGCCCTAAGAGCGGCGCCGTCTCCTACAATGAGCAGTTCTTC.

This sequence joins TRBV27 and TRBJ1-5; a possible D gene is TRBD1 (5 bases). Germline V gives CDR1 MNHEY, CDR2 SMNVEV (reference sequence). V was trimmed by 0 bases and J by 3 bases, leaving 9 bases between them. The CDR3 is 15 residues long. DNA of the CDR3: TGTGCCAGCAGTTTATCGCAGGGTTACAATCAGCCCCAGCATTTT. Protein sequence: CASSLSQGYNQPQHF.

This clone was picked up one time. The rearrangement links TRBV23-1 to TRBJ1-1; no firm D call. TRBV23-1 is an ORF; its function is uncertain. This CDR3 spans 17 amino acids. V was clipped by 8 bases and J by 5 bases, with 27 bases between them. CDR3 sequence: CASAQAISIGSGTEAFF. The CDR3 DNA is TGCGCCAGCGCTCAGGCAATATCAATCGGGTCGGGGACTGAAGCTTTCTTT.

The genes are TRBV19 and TRBJ1-4, with a weak D call TRBD1 (5 bases). The CDR3 has 13 residues. Germline V CDR1 and CDR2: LNHDA, SQIVND (reference sequence). V shed 7 bases and J shed 7 bases, with 13 bases lying between them. The CDR3 region is CASTGVQREKLFF. CDR3 nucleotides: TGTGCCAGTACGGGGGTACAGCGTGAAAAACTGTTTTTT.

CDR3 loop: CASSWGGYDSGYTF. CDR3 DNA sequence: TGTGCCAGCAGTTGGGGAGGGTATGACTCCGGCTACACCTTC. J is TRBJ1-2 and V is TRBV5-5; D gene unclear. Looked up from germline, CDR1 is SGHKS and CDR2 is YYEKEE (reference sequence). The CDR3 extends over 14 amino acids. V dropped 5 bases and J dropped 8 bases, with 19 bases sitting between them.

V is TRBV6-2 or TRBV6-3 and J is TRBJ2-7; 12 bases match TRBD1. CDR3 length: 18 residues. The V gene end was trimmed by 4 bases and the J gene end by 3 bases; junction bases not matched to a gene: 13. CDR1 and CDR2 from the germline V gene are MNHEY and SVGEGT. CDR3 loop: CASSLRGQGASDLYEQYV. CDR3 DNA sequence: TGTGCCAGCAGTTTGAGGGGACAGGGGGCATCGGACCTCTACGAGCAGTACGTC.

This rearrangement joins TRBV11-2 to TRBJ2-2; 13 nucleotides line up with TRBD2. The V and J ends lost 5 bases and 6 bases, in that order; junction bases with no gene match: 3. The CDR3 contains 15 residues. Per germline, CDR1 SGHAT and CDR2 FQNNGV. CDR3 sequence reads: CASSQLAGGSGELFF. CDR3 DNA: TGTGCCAGCAGCCAACTAGCGGGGGGGTCCGGGGAGCTGTTTTTT.

The chain uses TRBV5-1 and TRBJ1-2, with unresolved D. Germline V lookup: CDR1 SGHRS, CDR2 YFSETQ. The CDR3 is made up of 14 amino acids. V lost 3 bases and J 7 bases, leaving 16 bases between the germline ends. In DNA, the CDR3 is TGCGCCAGCAGCTCTCACACTGCTGAGGGTGGCTACACCTTC. Translation gives CASSSHTAEGGYTF.

The chain has TRBV6-2 or TRBV6-3 and TRBJ2-3; 8 positions match TRBD2. The CDR3 is 18 residues long. V was clipped by 3 bases and J by 3 bases; unmatched bases: 14. CDR1 is MNHEY, CDR2 SVGEGT, per germline. In DNA form, the CDR3 reads TGTGCCAGCAGTTATCCCCTGCTAGACCGGGGGGGGACAGATACGCAGTATTTT. It specifies CASSYPLLDRGGTDTQYF.

The chain employs TRBV10-3 and TRBJ2-5; a weak D match, TRBD1 (6 bases). Germline CDR1 ENHRY, CDR2 SYGVKD. V lost 0 bases to trimming and J lost 3 bases, with 17 bases between them. The CDR3 sequence is 17 residues long. For the CDR3, the DNA is TGTGCCATCAGTGAGTCGTTTGGGTCAGGGGTTAAAGAGACCCAGTACTTC. Translated, it gives CAISESFGSGVKETQYF.

This clone has just one count. The chain links TRBV3-1 (or the pseudogene TRBV3-2) to TRBJ2-1; the match to TRBD2 covers 8 bases. The CDR3 sequence is 21 residues long. V shed 2 bases and J 6 bases; nucleotides not matched to a gene: 24. Germline assignment: CDR1 LGHDT and CDR2 YNNKEL (reference sequence). In nucleotides, the CDR3 is TGTGCCAGCAGCCAACAAGGACTAGCTAGGTCTAGCGGACCCTTCGGCAATGAGCAGTTCTTC. Translation gives CASSQQGLARSSGPFGNEQFF.

The J gene is TRBJ1-5, the V gene TRBV10-3; 7 nucleotides match TRBD1. With 6 bases clipped from V and 2 bases from J, the junction kept 10 bases outside the gene matches. Germline V gene data show CDR1 as ENHRY and CDR2 as SYGVKD. This CDR3 has 16 residues. For the CDR3, the DNA is TGTGCCATCAGCGACAGCGACAGGGAGGGCAATCAGCCCCAGCATTTT. Encoded protein: CAISDSDREGNQPQHF.

The chain links TRBV29-1 to TRBJ1-1, with 8 bases that match TRBD1. CDR1 and CDR2 from the germline V gene are SQVTM and ANQGSEA. Trimming cost V 7 bases and J 2 bases; bases outside gene matches: 6. This CDR3 has 13 amino acids. Here the CDR3 reads CSASTGANTEAFF. The CDR3 DNA follows: TGCAGCGCCTCGACAGGGGCCAACACTGAAGCTTTCTTT.

The chain employs TRBV6-5 and TRBJ2-7; a weak D match, TRBD2 (5 bases). V was pared by 7 bases and J by 3 bases, with 7 bases between. CDR1 is MNHEY, CDR2 SVGAGI, per germline. The CDR3 spans 11 residues. In DNA, the CDR3 is TGTGCCAGCACCGAGGGCTACGAGCAGTACTTC. Amino acid sequence: CASTEGYEQYF.